This T cell receptor (beta chain) stems from a study of Ad26.COV2.S vaccination and SARS-CoV-2 variants. With regard to this clone: Its target is unknown.

TCRdb's table, derived via immunoSEQ multiplex PCR, lists solely in-frame clones and lacks some. Among 120,000 to 150,000 clones listed, 86% were seen once. Study-wide results and limits: Spike-specific TCR breadth in vaccine recipients exceeded that seen in placebo recipients. Reportedly, after vaccination the spike-specific CD8+ and CD4+ T cell responses displayed substantial breadth.

The CDR3 runs to 15 residues. V lost 6 bases and J 6 bases, leaving 17 bases between the germline ends. Germline V lookup: CDR1 KGHSH, CDR2 LQKENI. The chain uses TRBV18 and TRBJ1-4, with D possibly TRBD1 on 6 matching bases. This specimen was peripheral blood, taken after recovery from COVID-19. The clonotype was recovered from a human donor who had recovered from COVID-19. CDR3: CASSPTGPGDEKLFF. The DNA for the CDR3 is TGTGCCAGCTCCCCCACAGGGCCAGGGGATGAAAAACTGTTTTTT.